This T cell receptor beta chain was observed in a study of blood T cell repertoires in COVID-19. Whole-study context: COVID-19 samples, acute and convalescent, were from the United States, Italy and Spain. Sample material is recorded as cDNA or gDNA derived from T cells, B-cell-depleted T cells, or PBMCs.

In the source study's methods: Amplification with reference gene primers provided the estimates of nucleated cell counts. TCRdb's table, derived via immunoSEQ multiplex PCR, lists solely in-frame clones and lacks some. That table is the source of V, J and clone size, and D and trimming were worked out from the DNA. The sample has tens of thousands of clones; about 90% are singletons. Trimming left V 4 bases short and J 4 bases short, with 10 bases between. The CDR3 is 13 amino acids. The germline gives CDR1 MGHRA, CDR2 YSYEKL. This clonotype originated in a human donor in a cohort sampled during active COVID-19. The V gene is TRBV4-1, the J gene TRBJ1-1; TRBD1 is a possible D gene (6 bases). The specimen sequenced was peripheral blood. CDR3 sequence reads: CASSPRGGTEAFF. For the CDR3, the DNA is TGCGCCAGCAGCCCCCGAGGGGGCACTGAAGCTTTCTTT.